This T cell receptor beta chain was obtained from a study of cytomegalovirus exposure and HLA in healthy donors. Repertoires were generated with immunoSEQ multiplex PCR, while TCRdb's copy carries only in-frame clones and drops some. This table has about 260,000 clones, roughly 87% appearing once. A 120-subject validation cohort, separate from the 666-subject first cohort, supplied the donors. The CDR3 runs 16 residues. V was cut by 4 bases and J by 6 bases, with 19 bases left in between. Germline V CDR1 and CDR2: SGHTA, FQGTGA. This receptor was obtained from a woman aged 25-40 years in good health and CMV-seronegative. Sequencing was performed on PBMCs. V gene TRBV7-3 combines with J gene TRBJ2-1; D might be TRBD2 (6 bases). CDR3: CASSSISTRATNEQFF. The DNA for the CDR3 is TGTGCCAGCAGCTCTATATCGACTAGGGCGACCAATGAGCAGTTCTTC.